One and the same sample provided the 22 T cell receptor beta chains below, sequenced in a study of cytomegalovirus exposure and HLA in healthy donors. Vbeta (60) and Jbeta (13) primers were used in the PCR. Repertoires were generated with immunoSEQ multiplex PCR, while TCRdb's copy carries only in-frame clones and drops some. The sample records some 170,000 clones, almost 80% being singletons. The specimen sequenced was PBMCs. The receptors stem from a middle-aged man in good health and CMV-seropositive.

In this sample, this clone turned up once. V and J are TRBV7-9 and TRBJ1-1; D may be TRBD1 (5 bases). Germline CDR1 and CDR2: SEHNR and FQNEAQ (reference sequence). The CDR3 has 13 amino acids. Trimming shortened V by 3 bases and J by 0 bases, and 5 bases separated the two germline ends. CDR3 DNA sequence: TGTGCCAGCAGCTTGACAGTGAACACTGAAGCTTTCTTT. The encoded protein is CASSLTVNTEAFF.

The chain has TRBV19 and TRBJ1-2; 10 nucleotides align to TRBD1. Trimming took 4 bases from V and 7 from J; bases not matched to a gene: 3. This CDR3 has 13 residues. Germline lookup yields CDR1 LNHDA and CDR2 SQIVND (reference sequence). CDR3 coding DNA: TGTGCCAGTAGTACCTGGGACAGGGGTGGCTACACCTTC. It translates to CASSTWDRGGYTF.

V gene TRBV28 combines with J gene TRBJ2-7; D is uncertain. This CDR3 has 12 residues. Germline V gene sequence: CDR1 MDHEN, CDR2 SYDVKM. V dropped 1 base and J dropped 6 bases, with 7 bases sitting between them. The CDR3 spells CASSLFTTEQYF. Here the CDR3 DNA reads TGTGCCAGCAGTTTATTCACTACCGAGCAGTACTTC.

The V call is TRBV7-3, the J call TRBJ2-2; TRBD2 aligns across 8 bases. The ends lost 5 bases at V and 0 bases at J; junction bases unmatched: 5. This CDR3 spans 16 amino acids. The germline V gene encodes CDR1 SGHTA and CDR2 FQGTGA. CDR3 sequence (DNA): TGTGCCAGCAGCCTAATAGCGGGGTCGAACACCGGGGAGCTGTTTTTT. This encodes CASSLIAGSNTGELFF.

The rearrangement joins TRBV5-1 to TRBJ2-5, with D unresolved. Trimming left V 4 bases short and J 0 bases short, with 10 bases between. Germline V lookup: CDR1 SGHRS, CDR2 YFSETQ. The CDR3 consists of 14 residues. The CDR3: CASSGPAYQETQYF. The CDR3 nucleotides are TGCGCCAGCAGCGGGCCGGCGTACCAAGAGACCCAGTACTTC.

The chain is built from TRBV6-1 and TRBJ1-6, with unresolved D. CDR3 size: 14 residues. Trimming removed 0 bases from V and 10 bases from J, with 10 bases in between. Germline lookup yields CDR1 MNHNS and CDR2 SASEGT. Written as DNA, the CDR3 is TGTGCCAGCAGTGAAGCGCCAGGTCCCTCACCCCTCCACTTT. Its translation is CASSEAPGPSPLHF.

J is TRBJ1-5 and V is TRBV5-1; D is unclear. There are 14 residues in the CDR3. V was trimmed by 4 bases and J by 4 bases, leaving 12 bases between them. The germline V gene has CDR1 SGHRS and CDR2 YFSETQ. Here the CDR3 reads CASSDGWENQPQHF. DNA of the CDR3: TGCGCCAGCAGCGACGGCTGGGAGAATCAGCCCCAGCATTTT.

This clone was seen a few times. DNA of the CDR3: TGTGCCAGTAGTATAGTAGGCGGCCGGGGCTATGGCTACACCTTC. It specifies CASSIVGGRGYGYTF. The chain carries TRBV19 and TRBJ1-2; D not resolved. The CDR3 runs to 15 residues. Trimming removed 1 base at V and 4 bases at J, with 13 bases between. Germline loops: CDR1 LNHDA, CDR2 SQIVND (reference sequence). Filled out from reference TRBV19 and TRBJ1-2, the complete variable domain reads DGGITQSPKYLFRKEGQNVTLSCEQNLNHDAMYWYRQDPGQGLRLIYYSQIVNDFQKGDIAEGYSVSREKKESFPLTVTSAQKNPTAFYLCASSIVGGRGYGYTFGSGTRLTVV.

The chain links TRBV19 to TRBJ2-3; 12 bases line up with TRBD2. This CDR3 has 19 amino acids. V lost 7 bases, J lost 6 bases, and 20 bases stayed unmatched. The germline CDR1 and CDR2 sequences are LNHDA and SQIVND (reference sequence). The CDR3 sequence is CASTKGGLAGGPPGDTQYF. The CDR3 coding sequence is TGTGCCAGTACCAAAGGAGGGCTAGCGGGAGGGCCTCCTGGGGATACGCAGTATTTT.

The chain carries TRBV6-6 and TRBJ2-1, with 7 bases aligning to TRBD2. Germline V gene sequence: CDR1 MNHNY, CDR2 SVGAGI (reference sequence). V lost 2 bases to trimming and J lost 5 bases; unmatched junction nucleotides: 6. The CDR3 runs 15 residues. The CDR3 is CASSYGEGFNNEQFF. CDR3 bases: TGTGCCAGCAGTTACGGGGAGGGCTTCAACAATGAGCAGTTCTTC.

The chain combines TRBV10-2 with TRBJ1-1, with a tentative D call TRBD1 (6 bases). V lost 8 bases and J lost 1, with 11 bases in between. This CDR3 region has 13 residues. Per the germline V gene, CDR1 is WSHSY and CDR2 is SAAADI. The DNA of the CDR3 is TGCGCCAGCGCAGGGGTCGGGAACACTGAAGCTTTCTTT. It codes for CASAGVGNTEAFF.

A note on this clone: Its ends do not fully match the called genes, so a read error is possible. The chain combines TRBV7-7 with TRBJ2-2, with a tentative D call TRBD1 (6 bases). The CDR3 covers 15 residues. Germline CDR1 SSHAT, CDR2 FNYEAQ (reference sequence). CDR3 sequence (DNA): TGTGCTAGCAGCCTGGACAGACCGAACACCGGGGAGCTGTTTTTT. Encoded protein: CASSLDRPNTGELFF.

V and J are TRBV28 and TRBJ1-5, with a weak D call TRBD1 (6 bases). Trimming stripped 5 bases from V and 3 bases from J, with 17 bases between. The CDR3 loop spans 16 amino acids. Germline lookup yields CDR1 MDHEN and CDR2 SYDVKM. This CDR3 is CASSPSTRGSNQPQHF. CDR3 bases: TGTGCCAGCAGTCCTAGCACCAGGGGTTCCAATCAGCCCCAGCATTTT.

The rearrangement links TRBV7-9 to TRBJ2-3; D is unresolved. The CDR3 runs to 11 residues. V was trimmed by 6 bases and J by 6 bases, leaving 7 bases between them. From germline, CDR1 is SEHNR and CDR2 FQNEAQ (reference sequence). The CDR3 bases are TGTGCCAGCAGGTCAGGTGATACGCAGTATTTT. This sequence encodes CASRSGDTQYF.

This chain links TRBV5-4 with TRBJ2-1, with 7 positions matching TRBD1. With 4 bases clipped from V and 4 bases from J, the junction kept 2 bases outside the gene matches. The CDR3 sequence is 13 residues long. CDR1 and CDR2 (germline): SGHNT, YYREEE (reference sequence). CDR3 residues: CASSVTGYNEQFF. CDR3 nucleotide sequence: TGTGCCAGCAGCGTGACAGGGTACAATGAGCAGTTCTTC.

This clone showed up just a few times. The V call is TRBV7-8, the J call TRBJ2-1; 13 bases are a match to TRBD2. The CDR3 sequence is 19 residues long. Germline trimming cut 5 bases from V and 7 bases from J; bases unmatched to any gene: 17. CDR1 is SGHVS, CDR2 FQNEAQ, per germline. CDR3 sequence: CASSPFGTSGIVGLNEQFF. CDR3 coding DNA: TGTGCCAGCAGCCCTTTCGGGACTAGCGGGATTGTAGGGCTAAATGAGCAGTTCTTC.

The chain employs TRBV28 and TRBJ1-2; 9 bases map to TRBD1. There are 14 residues in the CDR3. Trimming took 6 bases from V and 7 from J; bases not matched to a gene: 9. Germline loops: CDR1 MDHEN, CDR2 SYDVKM. CDR3: CASRLGQGGFGYTF. CDR3 DNA sequence: TGTGCCAGCAGACTGGGACAGGGAGGTTTTGGCTACACCTTC.

The rearrangement joins TRBV7-2 to TRBJ2-6; no definite D call. Between the trimmed V and J ends, which lost 8 bases and 5 bases, there was a span of 7 bases. The CDR3 has 12 residues. From germline, CDR1 is SGHTA and CDR2 FQGNSA. The DNA for the CDR3 is TGTGCCAGCGTTCCCTGGGCCAACGTCCTGACTTTC. Its translation is CASVPWANVLTF.

This rearrangement joins TRBV19 to TRBJ1-5; D unresolved. The V and J ends lost 0 bases and 0 bases respectively, with 6 bases between them. The germline gives CDR1 LNHDA, CDR2 SQIVND (reference sequence). The CDR3 consists of 15 residues. The CDR3 nucleotides read TGTGCCAGTAGTATAGAGGGGAGTAGCAATCAGCCCCAGCATTTT. Protein product: CASSIEGSSNQPQHF.

This clone turned up a few times. The rearrangement links TRBV19 to TRBJ1-2; weak D call: TRBD1 (5 bases). The V end lost 1 base, the J end lost 4 bases, and 16 bases lay between the germline ends. The length of the CDR3 is 16 residues. CDR1 is LNHDA, CDR2 SQIVND, per germline (reference sequence). CDR3 loop: CASSIGSWGGSYGYTF. The CDR3 bases are TGTGCCAGTAGTATAGGATCTTGGGGCGGGAGCTATGGCTACACCTTC.

V usage is TRBV6-5 and J usage is TRBJ1-2; D is perhaps TRBD1 (5 bases). Germline values: CDR1 MNHEY, CDR2 SVGAGI. The CDR3 is 13 residues long. Between the trimmed V and J ends, which lost 6 bases and 0 bases, there was a span of 8 bases. This CDR3 reads CASRGQANYGYTF. The DNA for the CDR3 is TGTGCCAGCAGGGGGCAAGCTAACTATGGCTACACCTTC.

The rearrangement links TRBV5-5 to TRBJ1-5; D may be TRBD1 (6 bases). The CDR3 runs 15 residues. Germline CDR1 and CDR2: SGHKS and YYEKEE (reference sequence). V lost 4 bases and J 7 bases, leaving 18 bases between the germline ends. CDR3 residues: CASSPNRALGQPQHF. CDR3 nucleotides: TGTGCCAGCAGCCCTAACAGGGCGCTGGGACAGCCCCAGCATTTT. Complete variable domain (other parts from reference TRBV5-5 and TRBJ1-5): DAGVTQSPTHLIKTRGQQVTLRCSPISGHKSVSWYQQVLGQGPQFIFQYYEKEERGRGNFPDRFSARQFPNYSSELNVNALLLGDSALYLCASSPNRALGQPQHFGDGTRLSIL.